This paragraph reports one T cell receptor (beta chain). Its antigen remains unidentified. Single viable CD3+CD4+CD8-CD45RO+ cells were sorted as the memory CD4+ T cells. Libraries were prepared by immunoSEQ multiplex PCR; TCRdb keeps only in-frame clonotypes and omits some of them. The data show under 55,000 clones, with 65% to 80% seen just once and 1.4% held by the top ten. This specimen belongs to a study of memory CD4+ T cells and cytomegalovirus serostatus. There are 13 residues in the CDR3. The ends were cut back, 0 bases at V and 0 bases at J, with 3 bases in the middle. Germline lookup yields CDR1 MRHNA and CDR2 SNTAGT. Broader study findings: Each of approximately 73 CMV-associated TCRbeta sequences occurred in one to five individuals.

The sample was memory CD4+ T cells from blood. The source is an adult in good health and CMV-seropositive. V and J are TRBV6-4 and TRBJ2-7; D not certain. The CDR3 reads CASSDSPSYEQYF. CDR3 coding DNA: TGTGCCAGCAGTGACTCCCCCTCCTACGAGCAGTACTTC.